Below are 9 T cell receptor beta chains sequenced from a single sample in a study of read filtering for tumor transcriptome and immune sequencing. From 400 to 450 ng of RNA, a library with molecular barcoded alpha/delta and beta/gamma adaptors was made. MiXCR was run by TCRdb on the reads, yielding one entry per CDR3 protein. Among approximately 140,000 distinct CDR3 sequences listed, around 14% were seen once. Material: a population of CD138-negative cells sorted from bone marrow. All receptors come from a donor over 35 with multiple myeloma.

This clonotype has ten or more counts. The chain uses TRBV20-1 and TRBJ2-1; possibly TRBD2 for D (6 bases). V was cut by 3 bases and J by 3 bases, with 18 bases left in between. This CDR3 region has 16 residues. The germline gives CDR1 DFQATT, CDR2 SNEGSKA (reference sequence). In nucleotides, the CDR3 is TGCAGTGCTAGCCTTAGCGGATCTGCTGGCTACAATGAGCAGTTCTTC. Its translation: CSASLSGSAGYNEQFF.

V is TRBV12-3 or TRBV12-4 and J is TRBJ1-6, with D unclear. The CDR3 is made up of 13 amino acids. The V end was cut by 0 bases, the J end by 7 bases, with 4 bases between. The CDR3: CASSLATNSPLHF. CDR3 coding DNA: TGTGCCAGCAGTTTAGCGACCAATTCACCCCTCCACTTT.

This clonotype was observed a handful of times. V usage is TRBV14 and J usage is TRBJ1-1, with D hard to call. V shed 0 bases and J shed 5 bases, with 16 bases lying between them. The CDR3 extends over 16 amino acids. Per germline, CDR1 SGHDN and CDR2 FVKESK. CDR3 nucleotides: TGTGCCAGCAGCCAAGATCTCCGCTCGGCGGGGACTGAAGCTTTCTTT. This sequence encodes CASSQDLRSAGTEAFF.

In regard to this clonotype: A single base separates this from a much larger clone, so it may be a read error. V and J are TRBV19 and TRBJ1-5; D unresolved. Trimming left V 4 bases short and J 6 bases short, with 10 bases between. The CDR3 consists of 13 residues. CDR1 and CDR2 (germline): LNHDA, SQIVND (reference sequence). The CDR3 DNA sequence: TGTGCCAGTAGTAGCTCAAGGACTCAGCCCCAGCATTTT. Translated, it gives CASSSSRTQPQHF.

The V and J genes are TRBV19 and TRBJ2-2, with D hard to call. The CDR3 is 15 amino acids. Germline CDR1 and CDR2: LNHDA and SQIVND (reference sequence). The V and J ends lost 3 bases and 1 base respectively, with 9 bases between them. The CDR3 spells CASSISRMNTGELFF. CDR3 DNA sequence: TGTGCCAGTAGTATCAGTAGGATGAACACCGGGGAGCTGTTTTTT. The full variable domain, with the rest looked up from reference TRBV19 and TRBJ2-2, is DGGITQSPKYLFRKEGQNVTLSCEQNLNHDAMYWYRQDPGQGLRLIYYSQIVNDFQKGDIAEGYSVSREKKESFPLTVTSAQKNPTAFYLCASSISRMNTGELFFGEGSRLTVL.

This clonotype was counted between two and nine times. The V gene is TRBV6-2 or TRBV6-3, the J gene TRBJ2-1, with 9 bases aligning to TRBD1. Germline CDR1 is MNHEY and CDR2 is SVGEGT. The V and J ends lost 4 bases and 14 bases, in that order; junction bases with no gene match: 3. This CDR3 has 11 residues. The CDR3 DNA sequence: TGTGCCAGCAGTTTGGGACAGGGAAAGTTCTTC. It yields the protein CASSLGQGKFF.

This clonotype was observed a handful of times. A much larger clone differs from this one at a single base, so this may be a read error. This chain joins TRBV30 and TRBJ2-3; no firm D call. The V gene's germline CDR1 is GTSNPN and CDR2 SVGIG (reference sequence). The CDR3 covers 12 residues. This CDR3 reads CACSVSPDTQYF. CDR3 sequence (DNA): TGTGCCTGTAGTGTATCCCCAGATACGCAGTATTTT. The whole variable domain, remainder taken from reference TRBV30 and TRBJ2-3, is SQTIHQWPATLVQPVGSPLSLECTVEGTSNPNLYWYRQAAGRGLQLLFYSVGIGQISSEVPQNLSASRPQDRQFILSSKKLLLSDSGFYLCACSVSPDTQYFGPGTRLTVL.

This clonotype was counted many times. The chain recombines TRBV7-9 with TRBJ2-1, with D possibly TRBD1 on 6 matching bases. The CDR3 totals 15 residues. From germline, CDR1 is SEHNR and CDR2 FQNEAQ (reference sequence). The V end lost 3 bases, the J end lost 0 bases, and 9 bases lay between the germline ends. The DNA for the CDR3 is TGTGCCAGCAGCTTGACAGGAGGCTCCTACAATGAGCAGTTCTTC. Its translation: CASSLTGGSYNEQFF.

This clonotype was counted at least ten times. The chain is built from TRBV11-2 and TRBJ2-5; TRBD1 matches 8 bases. Looked up from germline, CDR1 is SGHAT and CDR2 is FQNNGV. The ends lost 2 bases at V and 5 bases at J; junction bases unmatched: 13. The CDR3 is 17 residues long. This CDR3 reads CASSLSVATGGLETQYF. The CDR3 region has the DNA TGTGCCAGCAGCTTATCGGTTGCCACAGGGGGGTTGGAGACCCAGTACTTC.